This TCR beta chain was sequenced during a study of identical twins' blood T cells. TCR cDNA libraries came from RNA via a modified published protocol. MiXCR was run by TCRdb on the 5' RACE reads, yielding one entry per CDR3 protein. Here the sample spans 350,000 to 400,000 distinct CDR3 sequences, 28% being singletons. All three twin pairs grew up together with likely shared infections and vaccines. CDR1 and CDR2 from the germline V gene are MNHEY and SVGAGI. This CDR3 comprises 14 residues. After removal of 7 bases from V and 4 bases from J, the junction contained 6 bases not matched to a gene. The sequence came from a woman aged 18-50 years in good health. Sequencing was carried out using PBMCs. J is TRBJ1-4 and V is TRBV6-5, with 7 bases identical to TRBD1. The CDR3: CASTGTADNEKLFF. The CDR3 DNA follows: TGTGCCAGCACTGGGACAGCGGATAATGAAAAACTGTTTTTT.